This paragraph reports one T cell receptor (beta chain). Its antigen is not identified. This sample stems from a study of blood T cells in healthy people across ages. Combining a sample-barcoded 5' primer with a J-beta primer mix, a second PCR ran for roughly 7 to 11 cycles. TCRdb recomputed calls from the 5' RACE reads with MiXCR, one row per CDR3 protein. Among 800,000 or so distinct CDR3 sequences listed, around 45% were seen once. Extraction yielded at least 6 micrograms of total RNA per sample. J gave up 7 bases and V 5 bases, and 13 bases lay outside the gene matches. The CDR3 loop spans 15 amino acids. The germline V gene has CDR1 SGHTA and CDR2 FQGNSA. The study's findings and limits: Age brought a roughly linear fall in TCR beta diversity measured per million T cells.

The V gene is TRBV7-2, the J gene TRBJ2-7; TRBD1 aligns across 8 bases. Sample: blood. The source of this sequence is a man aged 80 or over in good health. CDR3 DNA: TGTGCCAGCAGCCCAAGACAGGGGTACTACAATGAGCAGTACTTC. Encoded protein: CASSPRQGYYNEQYF.